This T cell receptor beta chain came from a study of blood T cell repertoires in COVID-19. Study information: COVID-19 samples collected from the United States, Italy and Spain covered acute and convalescent phases. The analysed material was cDNA or gDNA that came from T cells, B-cell-depleted T cells, or PBMCs.

The authors' processing: For nucleated cells, counts were estimated from reference gene primer amplification. Assay used: immunoSEQ multiplex PCR; TCRdb lists only in-frame clones, some missing. That table is the source of V, J and clone size, and D and trimming were worked out from the DNA. The table lists hundreds of thousands of clones, around 87% of them singletons, with more than 2% in the top ten. The V gene's germline CDR1 is SNHLY and CDR2 FYNNEI. CDR3 length equals 15 residues. The V end lost 0 bases, the J end lost 6 bases, and 15 bases lay between the germline ends. This TCR was sampled from a man aged 18 to 29 with active or convalescent COVID-19. What was sequenced was peripheral blood. The genes are TRBV2 and TRBJ2-7; TRBD1 is a possible D gene (5 bases). The CDR3 is CASSEADQGLGEQYF. The DNA of the CDR3 is TGTGCCAGCAGTGAAGCGGACCAGGGTTTAGGCGAGCAGTACTTC.